This T cell receptor (beta chain) was identified in a study of T-cell memory formation after mild COVID-19. Overall study: TCR clusters largely stayed donor specific.

This clonotype has just a few counts. Its matching antigen is unknown. Germline values: CDR1 SNHLY, CDR2 FYNNEI. The length of the CDR3 is 13 residues. V was pared by 4 bases and J by 3 bases, with 8 bases between. Regarding the study as a whole: Later expanders leaned CD4+, whereas day 15 to 85 contracting clones were balanced CD4/CD8. A subset of responding clones appeared in pre-infection memory, suggesting cross-reactive memory joined.

5'RACE with constant-segment primers built TCRalpha and TCRbeta cDNA libraries with UMIs. Via MiXCR, TCRdb re-called the 5' RACE reads, giving one row per CDR3 protein. The table shows 190,000 or so distinct CDR3 sequences, with about 20% occurring only once. The chain combines TRBV2 with TRBJ2-3; perhaps TRBD2 as D (6 bases). The source of this sequence is an adult woman who had mild COVID-19 (a few samples of this study predate the infection). Cell type and time point are not known. The sequenced sample was PBMCs or a T cell subset sorted from them (not recorded which). The CDR3 region has the DNA TGTGCCAGCAGTGGGGACTGGACAGATACGCAGTATTTT. Translated, it gives CASSGDWTDTQYF.